The 19 T cell receptor beta chains below all came from one sample that was sequenced in a study of T cell responses to AZD1222 COVID-19 vaccine. Some clones are missing from TCRdb's copy, which holds only in-frame ones; the method was immunoSEQ multiplex PCR. Seen here are roughly 140,000 clones, roughly nine tenths observed once, and the top ten hold about 9.4%. Specimen: peripheral blood, collected 28 days after the second AZD1222 dose. These receptor sequences come from an adult who received the AZD1222 COVID-19 vaccine.

The gene calls are TRBV7-9 and TRBJ2-5, with no clear D. Germline V gene data show CDR1 as SEHNR and CDR2 as FQNEAQ (reference sequence). The V gene lost 1 base and the J gene lost 1 base, with 4 bases spanning the gap. This CDR3 spans 13 amino acids. The CDR3 DNA sequence: TGTGCCAGCAGCTTAGGGGTCCAAGAGACCCAGTACTTC. It yields the protein CASSLGVQETQYF.

The V call is TRBV3-1 (or the pseudogene TRBV3-2), the J call TRBJ2-1, with 8 bases aligning to TRBD1. The junction had 7 bases not matched to a gene; V was cut back by 5 bases and J by 1 base. The V gene's germline CDR1 is LGHDT and CDR2 YNNKEL (reference sequence). This CDR3 spans 16 amino acids. The CDR3 DNA follows: TGTGCCAGCAGCTCCAGGGGGCGGGTGTCCTACAATGAGCAGTTCTTC. It specifies CASSSRGRVSYNEQFF.

This sequence joins TRBV19 and TRBJ2-5; D not certain. Germline CDR1 is LNHDA and CDR2 is SQIVND (reference sequence). This CDR3 contains 14 residues. V lost 3 bases and J 5 bases, leaving 13 bases between the germline ends. The CDR3 spells CASSMVGLGETQYF. In DNA, the CDR3 is TGTGCCAGTAGTATGGTCGGGTTGGGGGAGACCCAGTACTTC.

The rearrangement joins TRBV27 to TRBJ2-2, with D perhaps matching TRBD2 (6 bases). Germline-derived CDR1 and CDR2 are MNHEY and SMNVEV (reference sequence). This CDR3 region has 18 residues. Between the trimmed V and J ends, which lost 0 bases and 7 bases, there was a span of 21 bases. The CDR3 bases are TGTGCCAGCAGTTTATCCCAGAGGGGAGGTGCTGCTGTCGGGGAGCTGTTTTTT. This sequence encodes CASSLSQRGGAAVGELFF.

There are a few counts of this clone. The chain recombines TRBV30 with TRBJ1-5, with TRBD1 as a possible D gene (6 bases). This CDR3 spans 14 amino acids. V lost 4 bases, J lost 4 bases, and 14 bases lay in between. In germline, CDR1 is GTSNPN, CDR2 SVGIG (reference sequence). CDR3 protein: CAWTTGQGNQPQHF. The CDR3 DNA is TGTGCCTGGACAACGGGGCAGGGGAATCAGCCCCAGCATTTT.

The chain carries TRBV5-4 and TRBJ2-5; 7 nucleotides align to TRBD2. Trimming took 4 bases from V and 5 from J; bases not matched to a gene: 5. Germline V gene data show CDR1 as SGHNT and CDR2 as YYREEE (reference sequence). The length of the CDR3 is 13 residues. In nucleotides, the CDR3 is TGTGCCAGCAGCGTTGGGGGAGGGGAGACCCAGTACTTC. Its translation is CASSVGGGETQYF.

The chain uses TRBV15 and TRBJ2-7; TRBD2 matches 7 bases. The CDR3 consists of 13 residues. V shed 8 bases, J shed 4 bases, and the junction held 8 bases outside the gene matches. In germline, CDR1 is LNHNV, CDR2 YYDKDF (reference sequence). CDR3 DNA sequence: TGTGCCACCGGGGCGGGAGATAGGTACGAGCAGTACTTC. It translates to CATGAGDRYEQYF.

This chain's CDR3 is CASSLGTGTDTQYF. The CDR3 coding sequence is TGTGCCAGCAGCTTAGGGACGGGCACAGATACGCAGTATTTT. The chain employs TRBV11-1 and TRBJ2-3, with D unclear. With 1 base removed from V and 1 base from J, the gap between germline ends came to 6 bases. From germline, CDR1 is SGHAT and CDR2 FQDESV (reference sequence). The CDR3 has 14 amino acids.

The rearrangement uses TRBV28 and TRBJ1-4, with 8 positions matching TRBD1. The ends lost 1 base at V and 5 bases at J; junction bases unmatched: 12. The length of the CDR3 is 18 residues. Germline assignment: CDR1 MDHEN and CDR2 SYDVKM. The CDR3, as DNA: TGTGCCAGCAGTTTATTTCCACCGAGACAGGGGAGGAATGAAAAACTGTTTTTT. As protein: CASSLFPPRQGRNEKLFF.

V and J are TRBV7-9 and TRBJ1-3, with a possible D match to TRBD1 (5 bases). Trimming pared 5 bases from V and 0 bases from J, leaving 14 bases between. The CDR3 loop spans 16 amino acids. CDR1 is SEHNR, CDR2 FQNEAQ, per germline (reference sequence). The CDR3 protein is CASSQAGQISGNTIYF. The CDR3 DNA reads TGTGCCAGCAGCCAGGCAGGGCAAATCTCTGGAAACACCATATATTTT.

This clone appeared once. This rearrangement joins TRBV12-3 or TRBV12-4 to TRBJ1-1; D is unresolved. This CDR3 contains 13 residues. Trimming took off 6 bases at V and 0 bases at J, with 8 bases between the two ends. CDR3 sequence: CASSPGMNTEAFF. CDR3 in DNA: TGTGCCAGCAGCCCGGGGATGAACACTGAAGCTTTCTTT.

CDR3 coding DNA: TGTGCCACCAGTGATTTAATGGCGCGGGGAGTCTACAATGAGCAGTTCTTC. Its protein is CATSDLMARGVYNEQFF. The chain uses TRBV24-1 and TRBJ2-1, with D perhaps TRBD2 (6 bases). The V and J ends lost 1 base and 3 bases respectively, with 15 bases between them. The CDR3 runs to 17 residues. CDR1 KGHDR and CDR2 SFDVKD come from the germline V gene.

Concerning this clone: This specimen includes other DNA sequences encoding the same CDR3. The V call is TRBV19, the J call TRBJ1-2; D may be TRBD1 (5 bases). This CDR3 region has 13 residues. Trimming removed 4 bases from V and 2 bases from J, with 8 bases in between. CDR1 and CDR2 (germline): LNHDA, SQIVND (reference sequence). The CDR3 region is CASSRGGNYGYTF. The CDR3 bases are TGTGCCAGTAGTAGGGGGGGAAACTATGGCTACACCTTC.

This clone was seen once. V gene TRBV2 combines with J gene TRBJ1-6; 9 nucleotides agree with TRBD1. Germline V lookup: CDR1 SNHLY, CDR2 FYNNEI. The CDR3 totals 15 residues. Unmatched junction bases numbered 7, after V lost 5 bases and J lost 8 bases. This chain's CDR3 is CASSPQGALDSPLHF. The CDR3 DNA sequence: TGTGCCAGCAGTCCACAGGGGGCATTGGATTCACCCCTCCACTTT.

The chain combines TRBV7-9 with TRBJ1-2, with no clear D. This CDR3 is built from 15 residues. Between the trimmed V and J ends, which lost 3 bases and 5 bases, there was a span of 16 bases. Germline assignment: CDR1 SEHNR and CDR2 FQNEAQ (reference sequence). The CDR3 spells CASSLTAVYRYGYTF. The CDR3 region has the DNA TGTGCCAGCAGCTTGACCGCTGTGTACCGTTATGGCTACACCTTC.

J is TRBJ1-6 and V is TRBV2, with TRBD1 matching over 8 bases. In germline, CDR1 is SNHLY, CDR2 FYNNEI. CDR3 length: 14 amino acids. J gave up 7 bases and V 5 bases, and 4 bases lay outside the gene matches. As DNA, the CDR3 is TGTGCCAGCAGTCGGACAGGGCGCAATTCACCCCTCCACTTT. The encoded protein is CASSRTGRNSPLHF.

The V and J genes are TRBV3-1 (or the pseudogene TRBV3-2) and TRBJ2-3; no firm D call. The ends were cut back, 4 bases at V and 1 base at J, with 6 bases in the middle. The CDR3 is made up of 13 amino acids. Per the germline V gene, CDR1 is LGHDT and CDR2 is YNNKEL (reference sequence). CDR3 nucleotide sequence: TGTGCCAGCAGCCGTCCCGGCACAGATACGCAGTATTTT. Translated, it gives CASSRPGTDTQYF.

This sequence joins TRBV12-3 or TRBV12-4 and TRBJ1-5, with 8 bases matching TRBD1. The J segment lost 6 bases and the V segment lost 6 bases, leaving 4 bases of the junction unmatched. CDR3 length: 13 amino acids. The DNA of the CDR3 is TGTGCCAGCAGCTTCGACAGGGGTCAGCCCCAGCATTTT. Translated, it gives CASSFDRGQPQHF.

V usage is TRBV7-9 and J usage is TRBJ2-3; 13 bases line up with TRBD2. The CDR3 runs 18 residues. Germline V CDR1 and CDR2: SEHNR, FQNEAQ (reference sequence). The J segment lost 7 bases and the V segment lost 5 bases, leaving 15 bases of the junction unmatched. CDR3 nucleotides: TGTGCCAGCAGCCACCGCCCGGGACTAGCGGGATCCGGAAATACGCAGTATTTT. It encodes CASSHRPGLAGSGNTQYF.